The present entry profiles one TCR beta chain with its context. There is no known antigen for this receptor. No base-level quality is on record; no much larger clone is a single base apart. The data stem from a study of CD8+CD57+ T cells in acquired aplastic anemia (dated by TCRdb to about 2018). Notes on the research overall: DNA extracted from sorted CD4+ and CD8+ cells had a mean of about 3.2 ug, with a range of 0.2 to 27.4 ug. CD8+CD57+ expansion was defined as a frequency above the mean frequency observed in healthy subjects.

The patients picked for sequencing were ones in whom flow cytometry had shown an expansion of CD8+CD57+ cells. Every patient had a diagnosis of severe acquired aplastic anemia based on International Study of Aplastic Anemia and Agranulocytosis and Camitta criteria. No therapy had been received by the patients at the time of blood sampling. TCR repertoires of sorted CD4+ and CD8+ blood T cells from severe aplastic anemia patients and healthy subjects were deep-sequenced in the study. Patients were enrolled under clinicaltrials.gov protocols 00001620, 01623167, 00001397, 00071045, 00081523 and 00961064 in the USA. Ficoll-Paque density gradient centrifugation was used to isolate peripheral blood mononuclear cells. CD4+ and CD8+ T cells were sorted by FACS or magnetic beads before DNA extraction. Overall results and qualifications from the work: No significant difference in CD8+ Simpson's diversity was found between patients and healthy controls (P=0.060). Roughly 30 CD8+ CDR3 sequences were shared between patients and controls but appeared highly expressed in patients and within their immunodominant clones.

Profiling of TCR beta VDJ combinations and CDR3 sequences used genomic DNA as the template. An Illumina HiSeq 2000 was used for TCR repertoire sequencing. In the original analysis: TRBV/TRBJ rearrangement plots, CDR3 size and DJ length profiles, and Simpson's diversity index were used to evaluate the repertoires. Whichever DNA sequence was most abundant in the deep sequencing data was defined as the immunodominant clone. CDR3 amino acid sequences were screened for sharing across subjects and were compared with published repertoires and the VDJdb database. The public reads were run again by TCRdb, first through fastp at Q25 and then through MiXCR, and only productive beta chains were kept. Records with the same CDR3 protein are collapsed into one entry carrying the most frequent genes and DNA. None of the V and J calls come from the authors' own analysis; TCRdb made them. In all, the sample holds 200,000 to 250,000 distinct CDR3 sequences, and roughly two thirds of those were seen once. Roughly 50% of the sample is held by the ten biggest clonotypes.

Trimming costs V 5 bases and J 11 bases, and their ends lie 12 bases apart. In the germline V gene, CDR1 corresponds to SNHLY and CDR2 to FYNNEI. The CDR3 numbers 11 residues from cysteine through phenylalanine. Of all the DNA, just the CDR3 is kept, 33 bases in frame from base 1. The sequenced sample was sorted CD4+, CD8+, or CD8+CD57+ T cells (not recorded which) from PBMCs. The chain is made from TRBV2 and TRBJ1-1; the D gene is possibly TRBD1, with 6 bases matching. The receptor was isolated from a human donor with aplastic anemia. CDR3 protein: CASSNTGRAFF. In nucleotides, the sequence is TGTGCCAGCAGTAACACAGGGAGGGCTTTCTTT.